This record looks at one TCR beta chain sequence and its context. What it binds is not known. Clones were sequenced by immunoSEQ multiplex PCR, and TCRdb holds only the in-frame ones, with some missing. The sample carries fewer than 150,000 clones, approximately 91% recorded once. The data were taken from a study of cytomegalovirus exposure and HLA in healthy donors. Study summary: The 666 first-cohort repertoires shared a platform with the 130 or so validation repertoires, as reported in a later analysis.

Study-wide results and limits: Subsequent analysis revealed that first-cohort TCR clusters tended to co-occur in the 90 to 150 validation repertoires. Specificity for CMV antigens was confirmed in vitro for a few of the CMV-associated chains. It was 150 or so TCR beta chains that were listed as cytomegalovirus-associated.

With 5 bases removed from V and 0 bases from J, the gap between germline ends came to 13 bases. Germline-derived CDR1 and CDR2 are KGHSH and LQKENI. This CDR3 is built from 15 residues. The sequence derives from a man aged 18 to 30 in good health and CMV-seropositive. Sequenced: PBMCs. V and J are TRBV18 and TRBJ1-1; possible D gene TRBD1, 5 bases. The CDR3 DNA reads as TGTGCCAGCTCATCGAAACCAGGGCTGAACACTGAAGCTTTCTTT. It is translated as CASSSKPGLNTEAFF.